The following is a T cell receptor (beta chain) sequence with its context. A heparinised blood draw that averaged around 110 mL was obtained once from each donor. The authors sorted CD4+ naive, central memory, regulatory and stem cell-like memory cells via CD45RO/CCR7/CD25/CD127/CD95/CD27. Trimming at V came to 5 bases and at J to 5 bases, leaving 11 bases not matched to a gene. The CDR3 runs to 16 residues. Germline assignment: CDR1 SGHTA and CDR2 FQGTGA. Every isolated RNA sample was fully reverse transcribed, so sequencing captured expressed TCRB transcripts. Average reads for naive, central memory and regulatory T cell samples were about 3.57 million. Clones were read by immunoSEQ multiplex PCR, and TCRdb kept only the in-frame ones, dropping some. The profile shows hundreds of thousands of clones, about 32% of them singletons. The data originate from a study of beta chain features in type 1 diabetes. Study in general: There were approximately 110,000,000 sorted cells examined across all samples.

This TCR came from a man aged 18-30 years in good health. Sequences were obtained from naive CD4+ T cells from blood. The rearrangement links TRBV7-3 to TRBJ2-3; 9 bases agree with TRBD1. The CDR3 DNA is TGTGCCAGCAGCCTTAGCGACAGGGGGAGGATAGATACGCAGTATTTT. Its translation: CASSLSDRGRIDTQYF.